Below, 2 T cell receptor beta chains from the same sample are listed, as sequenced in a study of T-cell reconstitution after alpha-beta-depleted transplantation in children. Researchers prepared the TCRbeta library using unique molecular identifiers, the study reports. Each CDR3 protein gets one entry after TCRdb re-called the PCR reads with MiXCR. This sample has about 870,000 distinct CDR3 sequences; around 15% occur once, and the top ten carry under 6%. Material: PBMCs, mostly from graft donor cells, obtained 360 days after TCRalphabeta/CD19-depleted stem cell transplant. The receptors shown here come from a male patient under 18 who had a stem cell transplant for acute lymphoblastic leukemia, so the T cells may come from the graft donor.

In this sample, this clonotype turned up a few times. This rearrangement joins TRBV24-1 to TRBJ2-1, with 8 bases aligning to TRBD2. J was trimmed by 11 bases and V by 3 bases; bases with no gene match: 11. Looked up from germline, CDR1 is KGHDR and CDR2 is SFDVKD. This CDR3 has 15 amino acids. CDR3: CATSDGTSHLYKQFF. The CDR3 bases are TGTGCCACCAGTGATGGGACTAGTCACCTCTACAAGCAGTTCTTC.

The genes are TRBV21-1 and TRBJ1-1. TRBV21-1 is a pseudogene. CDR3 length equals 12 residues. CDR3 amino acids: CASSKMNTEAFF. In nucleotides, the CDR3 is TGTGCCAGCAGCAAAATGAACACTGAAGCTTTCTTT.